This T cell receptor (beta chain) was profiled in a study of control samples from healthy donors and cancer patients. Produced via immunoSEQ multiplex PCR; TCRdb's table is partial and in-frame only. This table has 400,000 to 500,000 clones, 80% to 95% appearing once. The ends were cut back, 1 base at V and 3 bases at J, with 15 bases in the middle. Germline CDR1 is MGHRA and CDR2 is YSYEKL. The CDR3 spans 16 residues. This TCR was recovered from a man aged 40-49 years with head and neck cancer. Specimen: PBMCs. The rearrangement uses TRBV4-1 and TRBJ1-1, with D perhaps matching TRBD1 (6 bases). CDR3 protein: CASSQGPVQGYTEAFF. The CDR3 bases are TGCGCCAGCAGCCAAGGCCCCGTACAGGGCTACACTGAAGCTTTCTTT.